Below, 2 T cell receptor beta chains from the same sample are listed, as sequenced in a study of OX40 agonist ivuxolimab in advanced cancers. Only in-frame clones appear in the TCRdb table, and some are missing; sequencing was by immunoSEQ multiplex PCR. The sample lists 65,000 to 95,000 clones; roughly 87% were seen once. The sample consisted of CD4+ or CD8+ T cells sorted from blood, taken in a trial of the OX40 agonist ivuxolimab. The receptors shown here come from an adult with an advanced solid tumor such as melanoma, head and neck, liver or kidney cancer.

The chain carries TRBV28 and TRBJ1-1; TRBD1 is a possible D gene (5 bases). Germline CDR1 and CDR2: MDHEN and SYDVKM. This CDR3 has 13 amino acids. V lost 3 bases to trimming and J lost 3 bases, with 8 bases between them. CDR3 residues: CASSFPGYTEAFF. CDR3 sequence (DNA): TGTGCCAGCAGTTTTCCAGGGTACACTGAAGCTTTCTTT.

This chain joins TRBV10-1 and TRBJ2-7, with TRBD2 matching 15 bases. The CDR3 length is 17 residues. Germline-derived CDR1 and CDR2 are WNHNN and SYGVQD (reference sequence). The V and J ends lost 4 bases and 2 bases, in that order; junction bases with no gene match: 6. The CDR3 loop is CASSGGTSGGPTYEQYF. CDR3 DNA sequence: TGCGCCAGCAGTGGAGGGACTAGCGGGGGGCCAACCTACGAGCAGTACTTC.